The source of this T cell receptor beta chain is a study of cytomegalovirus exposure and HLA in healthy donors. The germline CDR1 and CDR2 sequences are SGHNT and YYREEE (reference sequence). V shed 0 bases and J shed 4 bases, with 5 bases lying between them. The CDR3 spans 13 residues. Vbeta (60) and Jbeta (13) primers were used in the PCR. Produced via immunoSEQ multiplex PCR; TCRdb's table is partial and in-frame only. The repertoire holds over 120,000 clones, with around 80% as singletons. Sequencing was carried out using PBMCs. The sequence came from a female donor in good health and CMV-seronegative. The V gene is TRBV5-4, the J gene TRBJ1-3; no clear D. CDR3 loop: CASSLAGGNTIYF. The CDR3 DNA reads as TGTGCCAGCAGCTTGGCGGGGGGAAACACCATATATTTT.